Presented here are 8 T cell receptor beta chains from one specimen sequenced in a study of shared clonotypes between healthy human individuals. The assay was immunoSEQ multiplex PCR, and TCRdb's table has in-frame clones only and misses some. The sample carries approximately 980,000 clones, 60% to 85% recorded once. What was sequenced was memory CD4+ T cells sorted from blood. The subset: CD45RA-negative fraction. These receptors were obtained from a man aged 18 to 35 in good health.

The chain has TRBV30 and TRBJ2-1; D is uncertain. The CDR3 loop spans 14 amino acids. The V end lost 4 bases, the J end lost 4 bases, and 14 bases lay between the germline ends. Germline V gene sequence: CDR1 GTSNPN, CDR2 SVGIG (reference sequence). Here the CDR3 reads CAWIRDPRYNEQFF. CDR3 DNA: TGTGCCTGGATACGCGACCCGAGGTACAATGAGCAGTTCTTC.

The chain recombines TRBV2 with TRBJ2-2; 8 nucleotides match TRBD2. CDR3 length equals 14 residues. Unmatched junction bases numbered 6, after V lost 10 bases and J lost 2 bases. The germline gives CDR1 SNHLY, CDR2 FYNNEI. The CDR3 DNA is TGTGCCATCGAGAGCGGGAGCAACACCGGGGAGCTGTTTTTT. Amino acid sequence: CAIESGSNTGELFF. The full variable domain, completed using reference TRBV2 and TRBJ2-2, is EPEVTQTPSHQVTQMGQEVILRCVPISNHLYFYWYRQILGQKVEFLVSFYNNEISEKSEIFDDQFSVERPDGSNFTLKIRSTKLEDSAMYFCAIESGSNTGELFFGEGSRLTVL.

V is TRBV6-6 and J is TRBJ1-1; D gene ambiguous. V was pared by 3 bases and J by 0 bases, with 8 bases between. The CDR3 runs to 14 residues. The germline CDR1 and CDR2 sequences are MNHNY and SVGAGI (reference sequence). The CDR3 coding sequence is TGTGCCAGCAGTTATGTAGAGATGAACACTGAAGCTTTCTTT. Its translation: CASSYVEMNTEAFF.

J is TRBJ2-2 and V is TRBV6-6, with 8 bases identical to TRBD2. V lost 5 bases and J lost 3; bases outside the gene matches: 5. This CDR3 is 15 amino acids long. The germline V gene encodes CDR1 MNHNY and CDR2 SVGAGI (reference sequence). The CDR3 spells CASSHGTRDTGELFF. CDR3 DNA sequence: TGTGCCAGCAGTCACGGGACTAGGGACACCGGGGAGCTGTTTTTT.

This clone turned up a few times. Within the sample, other DNA sequences also encode this same CDR3. The chain employs TRBV18 and TRBJ1-1, with D uncertain. V lost 4 bases to trimming and J lost 1 base, with 7 bases between them. The CDR3 runs 13 residues. Germline CDR1 reads KGHSH; CDR2 reads LQKENI. CDR3 protein: CASSQGANTEAFF. CDR3 nucleotide sequence: TGTGCCAGCTCACAGGGAGCGAACACTGAAGCTTTCTTT.

This clone is a singleton in its sample. V is TRBV11-2 and J is TRBJ1-3; no clear D. Germline lookup yields CDR1 SGHAT and CDR2 FQNNGV. CDR3 length: 15 residues. Trimming stripped 4 bases from V and 0 bases from J, with 10 bases between. The CDR3 is CASSSERYSGNTIYF. CDR3 nucleotides: TGTGCCAGCAGCTCCGAACGGTACTCTGGAAACACCATATATTTT.

Only one count was recorded for this clone. The V gene is TRBV4-3, the J gene TRBJ1-3, with a possible D match to TRBD1 (5 bases). The V and J ends lost 0 bases and 7 bases respectively, with 19 bases between them. The CDR3 totals 17 residues. The germline gives CDR1 LGHNA, CDR2 YSLEER. The CDR3 region has the DNA TGCGCCAGCAGCCAAGAAGTATATTTCACAGGAGGGAACACCATATATTTT. Translation: CASSQEVYFTGGNTIYF.

V is TRBV6-6 and J is TRBJ2-2; D is perhaps TRBD1 (5 bases). With 3 bases removed from V and 7 bases from J, the gap between germline ends came to 18 bases. CDR3 length: 16 residues. The V gene's germline CDR1 is MNHNY and CDR2 SVGAGI (reference sequence). CDR3 DNA sequence: TGTGCCAGCAGTTATACCGGTGCCAGGGCAGGCGGGGAGCTGTTTTTT. As protein: CASSYTGARAGGELFF.